Listed below are T cell receptor beta chains from one sample, sequenced in a study of molecular identifiers for immune sequencing clone quantification. TCRdb re-analysed the PCR reads in MiXCR, keeping a single row per CDR3 protein. In the table there are about 630,000 distinct CDR3 sequences, roughly 27% of which are singletons. Sequencing used naive CD8+ T cells from blood, with Jurkat cell RNA spiked in. The receptor source for this set is a human donor in good health. Some libraries in this study had Jurkat cell RNA spiked in. Both conserved end residues are part of each CDR3. D genes are given only for firm matches. The size entry is marked missing in some rows and otherwise reads once, few, many or a size class.

V	size	J	D	DNA	CDR3
TRBV10-3	few	TRBJ1-5	-	TGTGCCATCAGTGAGTCTATTAATAATCGCTATCAGCCCCAGCATTTT	CAISESINNRYQPQHF
TRBV4-2	-	TRBJ2-4	-	TGTGCCAGCAGCCAATATAGCGGAAACATTCAGTACTTC	CASSQYSGNIQYF
TRBV9	many	TRBJ2-3	-	TGTGCCAGCAGCGTCGAATCGGGACTGTTCACAGATACGCAGTATTTT	CASSVESGLFTDTQYF
TRBV5-6	many	TRBJ2-1	TRBD2	TGTGCCAGCACTAGCGGGGACAATGAGCAGTTCTTC	CASTSGDNEQFF
TRBV20-1	-	TRBJ1-1	-	TGCAGTGCTAGGGCTGTGAACACTGAAGCTTTCTTT	CSARAVNTEAFF
TRBV4-3	many	TRBJ1-5	-	TGCGCCAGCAGCCAAGATTTGTGGAATCAGCCCCAGCATTTT	CASSQDLWNQPQHF
TRBV12-3/TRBV12-4	-	TRBJ2-5	TRBD2	TGTGCCAGCAGTTTAATCGGCGGGGGGGCTGGGACCCAGTACTTC	CASSLIGGGAGTQYF
TRBV13	-	TRBJ1-3	-	TGTGCCAGCAGCTTTAACAGGCAAAGCTCTGGAAACACCATATATTTT	CASSFNRQSSGNTIYF
TRBV6-6	-	TRBJ2-7	-	TGTGCCAGCACTCACCCGGGGGATCACTCCGAGCAGTACTTC	CASTHPGDHSEQYF
TRBV7-2	few	TRBJ2-1	TRBD2	TGTGCCAGCACCCATAGCGGGGGGCCCTACAATGAGCAGTTCTTC	CASTHSGGPYNEQFF
TRBV6-5	many	TRBJ2-7	-	TGTGCCAGCAGCACCCGCCCGAACCACGAGCAGTACTTC	CASSTRPNHEQYF
TRBV3-1	-	TRBJ2-2	-	TGTGCCAGCAGCAGGGGTGTAGGCACGAACACCGGGGAGCTGTTTTTT	CASSRGVGTNTGELFF
TRBV4-1	-	TRBJ2-1	-	TGCGCCAGCAGCCTACTAACTTCTACCGGGACGTCAATTTACAATGAGCAGTTCTTC	CASSLLTSTGTSIYNEQFF
TRBV24-1	many	TRBJ2-3	-	TGTGCCACCAGTGAAAGGGACACCTACACAGATACGCAGTATTTT	CATSERDTYTDTQYF
TRBV12-3/TRBV12-4	-	TRBJ2-3	-	TGTACCAGCAGTGGGGGCGCAGATACGCAGTATTTT	CTSSGGADTQYF
TRBV19	-	TRBJ1-5	-	TGTGCCAGTATGGAGGGGAATCAGCCCCAGCATTTT	CASMEGNQPQHF
TRBV6-6	few	TRBJ2-7	TRBD1	TGTGCCAGCACCCCCCTCTGGGACAGAAAGGGCGGCGAGCAGTACTTC	CASTPLWDRKGGEQYF
TRBV2	few	TRBJ2-1	TRBD1	TGTGCCAGCAGTGGACCCGACAGGGACCTGTACAATGAGCAGTTCTTC	CASSGPDRDLYNEQFF
TRBV11-2	many	TRBJ2-6	-	TGTGCCAGCAGCTCGATGGGATTCGGGGTCTTAAGCAGAGGCAACGTCCTGACTTTC	CASSSMGFGVLSRGNVLTF